This T cell receptor beta chain appears in the sequencing data of a study of blood T cell repertoires in COVID-19. Study as a whole: COVID-19 samples, acute and convalescent, were from the United States, Italy and Spain.

The table came from immunoSEQ multiplex PCR; TCRdb's copy has only in-frame clones and leaves some out. The table lists some 140,000 clones, roughly 83% of them singletons. V gave up 4 bases and J gave up 11 bases, with 14 bases separating them. This CDR3 has 13 residues. Germline V gene lookup returns CDR1 SGHDN and CDR2 FVKESK. This chain joins TRBV14 and TRBJ1-4; D remains ambiguous. The sequenced material came from peripheral blood. This TCR came from a woman in her seventies with COVID-19, enrolled during active disease. The CDR3 sequence is CASSPYADSKLFF. The CDR3 DNA is TGTGCCAGCAGCCCCTACGCAGACTCCAAACTGTTTTTT.